A selection of T cell receptor beta chains follows, all from one sample in a study of identical twins. TCRdb independently ran MiXCR on the 5' RACE reads; one entry per CDR3 protein. The table lists roughly 150,000 distinct CDR3 sequences, 3% to 4% of them singletons. The material sequenced was memory T cells sorted from blood. The source is a man younger than 30 in good health. The conserved cysteine and the conserved F or W are not part of the CDR3 here. D genes are given only for firm matches.

V,D,J,CDR3
TRBV7-6,-,TRBJ1-5,ASSASRGVGQPQH
TRBV5-1,-,TRBJ2-3,ASSPGTSTDTQY
TRBV7-2,TRBD2,TRBJ2-7,ASSLGATSGYEQY
TRBV12-3/TRBV12-4,TRBD2,TRBJ2-1,ASSPGLAGNNEQF
TRBV6-1,-,TRBJ2-6,ASRPNGGWGANVLT
TRBV20-1,-,TRBJ2-4,SAHRERSQNIQY
TRBV20-1,TRBD1,TRBJ2-3,SARDGGTGVGDTQY
TRBV11-2,TRBD2,TRBJ2-1,ASNKREPNEQF
TRBV9,-,TRBJ2-5,ASSVEGHVGETQY
TRBV5-1,-,TRBJ2-5,ASSYETRVGQETQY
TRBV5-1,-,TRBJ2-1,ASSSSGKLRHEQF
TRBV20-1,-,TRBJ2-7,SARQWEQY
TRBV28,TRBD1,TRBJ1-6,ANRQGYNSPLH
TRBV30,-,TRBJ2-1,AWTPASVSGEQF
TRBV18,-,TRBJ2-5,ASSRGQQETQY
TRBV12-3/TRBV12-4,-,TRBJ1-2,ASSLDSYGYT
TRBV18,-,TRBJ2-3,ASSPGGITNTQY
TRBV12-5,-,TRBJ1-2,ASGLYPAGYGYT